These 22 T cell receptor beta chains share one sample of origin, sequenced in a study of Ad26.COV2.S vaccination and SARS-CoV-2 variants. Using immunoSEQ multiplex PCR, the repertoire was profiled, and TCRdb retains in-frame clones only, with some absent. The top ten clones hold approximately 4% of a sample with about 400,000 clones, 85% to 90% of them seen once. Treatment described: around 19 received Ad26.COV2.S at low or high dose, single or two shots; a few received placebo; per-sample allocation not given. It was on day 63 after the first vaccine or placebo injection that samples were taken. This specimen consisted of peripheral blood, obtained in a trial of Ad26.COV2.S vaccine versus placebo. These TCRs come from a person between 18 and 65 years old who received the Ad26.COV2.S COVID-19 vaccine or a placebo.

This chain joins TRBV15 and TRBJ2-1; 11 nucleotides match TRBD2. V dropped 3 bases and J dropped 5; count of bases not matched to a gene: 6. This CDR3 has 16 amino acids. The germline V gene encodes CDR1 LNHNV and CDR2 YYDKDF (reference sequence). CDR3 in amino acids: CATSSQLAGVHNEQFF. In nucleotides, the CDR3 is TGTGCCACCAGCAGCCAACTAGCGGGGGTCCACAATGAGCAGTTCTTC.

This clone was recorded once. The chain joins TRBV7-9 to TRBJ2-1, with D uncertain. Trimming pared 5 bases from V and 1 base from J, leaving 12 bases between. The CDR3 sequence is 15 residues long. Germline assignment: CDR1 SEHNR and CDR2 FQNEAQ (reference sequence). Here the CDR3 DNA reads TGTGCCAGCAGCCCCTCTAGTATGTCCTACAATGAGCAGTTCTTC. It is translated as CASSPSSMSYNEQFF.

In nucleotides, the CDR3 is TGTGCCAGCAGCCCTACTAGCGGGGGACCTCAGGAGACCCAGTACTTC. Its translation: CASSPTSGGPQETQYF. This chain connects TRBV11-2 to TRBJ2-5, with 11 bases fitting TRBD2. The V gene end was trimmed by 5 bases and the J gene end by 5 bases; junction bases not matched to a gene: 10. CDR3 size: 16 residues. Germline CDR1 reads SGHAT; CDR2 reads FQNNGV.

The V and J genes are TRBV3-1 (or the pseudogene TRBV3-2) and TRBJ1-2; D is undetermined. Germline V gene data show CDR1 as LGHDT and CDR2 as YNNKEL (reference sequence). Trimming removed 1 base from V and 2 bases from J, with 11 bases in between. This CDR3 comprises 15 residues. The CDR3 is CASSQVGRANYGYTF. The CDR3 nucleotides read TGTGCCAGCAGCCAAGTCGGCAGAGCCAACTATGGCTACACCTTC.

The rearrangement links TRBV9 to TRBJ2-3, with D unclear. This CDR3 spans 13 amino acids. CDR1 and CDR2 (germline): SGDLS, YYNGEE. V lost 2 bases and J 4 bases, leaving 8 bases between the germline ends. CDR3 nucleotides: TGTGCCAGCAGCGTGGGGTGGGCAGATACGCAGTATTTT. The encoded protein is CASSVGWADTQYF.

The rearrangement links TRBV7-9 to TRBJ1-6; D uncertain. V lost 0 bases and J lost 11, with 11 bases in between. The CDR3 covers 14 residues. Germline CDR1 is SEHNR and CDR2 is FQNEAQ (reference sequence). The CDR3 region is CASSLASRTTPLHF. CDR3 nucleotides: TGTGCCAGCAGCTTAGCCTCTCGGACGACACCCCTCCACTTT.

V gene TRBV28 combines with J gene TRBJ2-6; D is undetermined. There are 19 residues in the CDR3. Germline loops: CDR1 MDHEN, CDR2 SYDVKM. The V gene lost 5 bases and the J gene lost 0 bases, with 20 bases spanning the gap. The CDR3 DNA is TGTGCCAGCAGTCCCATCGACCCCTCAACCCTCTCTGGGGCCAACGTCCTGACTTTC. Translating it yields CASSPIDPSTLSGANVLTF.

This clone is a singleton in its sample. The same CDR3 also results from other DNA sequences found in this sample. In nucleotides, the CDR3 is TGTGCCAGCAGCGTAGGCGGGGGGGTTTACAATGAGCAGTTCTTC. Translated, it gives CASSVGGGVYNEQFF. This sequence joins TRBV9 and TRBJ2-1; TRBD2 aligns across 9 bases. Germline CDR1 reads SGDLS; CDR2 reads YYNGEE. After removal of 0 bases from V and 4 bases from J, the junction contained 2 bases not matched to a gene. This CDR3 contains 15 residues.

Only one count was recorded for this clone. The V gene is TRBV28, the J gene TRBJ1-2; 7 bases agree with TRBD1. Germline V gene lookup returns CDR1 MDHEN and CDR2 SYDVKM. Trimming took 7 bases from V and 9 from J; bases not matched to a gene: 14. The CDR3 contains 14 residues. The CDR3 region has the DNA TGTGCCAGCAACCCCAGCGGCAGGGGGGTAAGCTACACCTTC. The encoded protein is CASNPSGRGVSYTF.

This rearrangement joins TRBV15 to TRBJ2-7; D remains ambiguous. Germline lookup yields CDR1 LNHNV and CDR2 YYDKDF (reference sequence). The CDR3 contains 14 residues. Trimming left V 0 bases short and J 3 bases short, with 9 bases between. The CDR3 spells CATSRDKASYEQYF. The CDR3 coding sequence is TGTGCCACCAGCAGAGACAAAGCGAGCTACGAGCAGTACTTC. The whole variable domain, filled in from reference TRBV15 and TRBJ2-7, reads DAMVIQNPRYQVTQFGKPVTLSCSQTLNHNVMYWYQQKSSQAPKLLFHYYDKDFNNEADTPDNFQSRRPNTSFCFLDIRSPGLGDTAMYLCATSRDKASYEQYFGPGTRLTVT.

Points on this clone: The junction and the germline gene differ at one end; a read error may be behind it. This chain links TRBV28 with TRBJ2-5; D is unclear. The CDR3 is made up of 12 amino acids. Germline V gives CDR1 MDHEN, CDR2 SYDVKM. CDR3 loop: CASSSPQGTQYF. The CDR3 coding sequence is TGTGCCAGCAGTTCCCCACAAGGGACCCAGTACTTC.

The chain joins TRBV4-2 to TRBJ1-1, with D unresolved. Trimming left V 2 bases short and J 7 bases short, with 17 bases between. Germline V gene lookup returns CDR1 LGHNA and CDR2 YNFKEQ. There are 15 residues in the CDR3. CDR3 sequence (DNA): TGTGCCAGCAGCCAAAGAGACATAGGACGGCGTGAAGCTTTCTTT. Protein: CASSQRDIGRREAFF.

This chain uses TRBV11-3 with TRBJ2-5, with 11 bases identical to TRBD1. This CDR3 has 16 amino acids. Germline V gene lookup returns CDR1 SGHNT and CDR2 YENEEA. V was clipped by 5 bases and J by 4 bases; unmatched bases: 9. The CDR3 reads CASSPGTGGLIETQYF. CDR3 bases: TGTGCCAGCAGCCCCGGGACAGGGGGTCTCATAGAGACCCAGTACTTC.

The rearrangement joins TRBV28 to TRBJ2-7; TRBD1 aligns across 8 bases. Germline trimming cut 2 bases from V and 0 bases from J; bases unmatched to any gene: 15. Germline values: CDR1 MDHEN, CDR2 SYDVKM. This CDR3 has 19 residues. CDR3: CASSLQRATGASPSYEQYF. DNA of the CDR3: TGTGCCAGCAGTTTACAGCGCGCGACAGGGGCTTCACCCTCCTACGAGCAGTACTTC. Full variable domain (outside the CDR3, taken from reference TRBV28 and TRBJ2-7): DVKVTQSSRYLVKRTGEKVFLECVQDMDHENMFWYRQDPGLGLRLIYFSYDVKMKEKGDIPEGYSVSREKKERFSLILESASTNQTSMYLCASSLQRATGASPSYEQYFGPGTRLTVT.

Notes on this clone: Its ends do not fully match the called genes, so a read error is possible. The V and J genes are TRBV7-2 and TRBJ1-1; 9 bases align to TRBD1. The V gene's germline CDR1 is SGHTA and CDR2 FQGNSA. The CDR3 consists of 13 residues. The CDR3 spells CASSLGEGTGSPF. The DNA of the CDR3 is TGTGCCAGCAGCTTAGGGGAGGGGACAGGGTCACCTTTT.

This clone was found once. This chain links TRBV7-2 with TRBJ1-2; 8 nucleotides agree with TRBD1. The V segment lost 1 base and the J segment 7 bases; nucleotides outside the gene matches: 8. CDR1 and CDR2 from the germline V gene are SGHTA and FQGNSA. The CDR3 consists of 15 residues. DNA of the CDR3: TGTGCCAGCAGCTTAGGTGGGGCCAGGGGGCCTGGCTACACCTTC. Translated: CASSLGGARGPGYTF. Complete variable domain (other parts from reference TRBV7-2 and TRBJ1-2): GAGVSQSPSNKVTEKGKDVELRCDPISGHTALYWYRQSLGQGLEFLIYFQGNSAPDKSGLPSDRFSAERTGGSVSTLTIQRTQQEDSAVYLCASSLGGARGPGYTFGSGTRLTVV.

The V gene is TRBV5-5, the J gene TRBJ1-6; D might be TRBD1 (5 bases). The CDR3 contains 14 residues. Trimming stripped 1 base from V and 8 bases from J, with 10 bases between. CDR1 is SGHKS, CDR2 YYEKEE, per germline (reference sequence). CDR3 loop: CASSLRVGDSPLHF. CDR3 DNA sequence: TGTGCCAGCAGCTTGCGGGTGGGGGATTCACCCCTCCACTTT.

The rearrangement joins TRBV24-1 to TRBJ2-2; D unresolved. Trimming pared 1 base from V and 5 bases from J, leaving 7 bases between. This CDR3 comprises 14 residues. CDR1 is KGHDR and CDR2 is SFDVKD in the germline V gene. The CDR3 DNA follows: TGTGCCACCAGTGATTTTCCGCAAACCGGGGAGCTGTTTTTT. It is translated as CATSDFPQTGELFF.

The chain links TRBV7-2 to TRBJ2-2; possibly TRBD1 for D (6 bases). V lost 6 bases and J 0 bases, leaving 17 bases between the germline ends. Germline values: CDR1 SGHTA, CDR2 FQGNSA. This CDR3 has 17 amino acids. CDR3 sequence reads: CASSQHVGAANTGELFF. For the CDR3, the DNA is TGTGCCAGCAGTCAACATGTGGGGGCCGCGAACACCGGGGAGCTGTTTTTT.

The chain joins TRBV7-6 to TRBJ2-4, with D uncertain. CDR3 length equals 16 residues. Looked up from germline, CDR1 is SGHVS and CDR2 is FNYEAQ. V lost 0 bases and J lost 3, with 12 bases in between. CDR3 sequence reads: CASSLAPGIGKNIQYF. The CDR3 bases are TGTGCCAGCAGCTTAGCGCCCGGAATCGGCAAAAACATTCAGTACTTC.

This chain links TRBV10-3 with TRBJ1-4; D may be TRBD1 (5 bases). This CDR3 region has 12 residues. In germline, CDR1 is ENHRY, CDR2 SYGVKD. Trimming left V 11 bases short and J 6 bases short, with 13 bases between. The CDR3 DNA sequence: TGTGCCGCCTCGGGGACGGATGAAAAACTGTTTTTT. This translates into CAASGTDEKLFF.

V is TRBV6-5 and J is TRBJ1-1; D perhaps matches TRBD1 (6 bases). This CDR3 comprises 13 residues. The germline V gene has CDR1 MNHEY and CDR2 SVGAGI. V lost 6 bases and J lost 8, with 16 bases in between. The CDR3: CASSPPIGGEAFF. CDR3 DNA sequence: TGTGCCAGCAGCCCGCCCATAGGGGGGGAAGCTTTCTTT.